What follows are 11 T cell receptor beta chains derived from one specimen sequenced in a study of T cell responses to AZD1222 COVID-19 vaccine. Clones were sequenced by immunoSEQ multiplex PCR, and TCRdb holds only the in-frame ones, with some missing. The sample records 150,000 to 200,000 clones, about 86% being singletons. Sequenced material: peripheral blood, taken on day 0 of AZD1222 vaccination. The receptors were gathered from an adult in good health.

The chain joins TRBV30 to TRBJ2-7, with D perhaps matching TRBD2 (6 bases). The CDR3 contains 14 residues. Between the trimmed V and J ends, which lost 0 bases and 3 bases, there was a span of 12 bases. Germline V lookup: CDR1 GTSNPN, CDR2 SVGIG (reference sequence). The CDR3 sequence is CAWSVQEGVYEQYF. The CDR3 region has the DNA TGTGCCTGGAGTGTACAGGAGGGAGTCTACGAGCAGTACTTC. Looking up the rest from reference TRBV30 and TRBJ2-7 gives the full variable domain: SQTIHQWPATLVQPVGSPLSLECTVEGTSNPNLYWYRQAAGRGLQLLFYSVGIGQISSEVPQNLSASRPQDRQFILSSKKLLLSDSGFYLCAWSVQEGVYEQYFGPGTRLTVT.

The chain has TRBV3-1 (or the pseudogene TRBV3-2) and TRBJ2-3; D is unresolved. Germline assignment: CDR1 LGHDT and CDR2 YNNKEL (reference sequence). This CDR3 has 14 amino acids. With 1 base removed from V and 3 bases from J, the gap between germline ends came to 8 bases. CDR3 sequence reads: CASSQASRTDTQYF. In DNA, the CDR3 is TGTGCCAGCAGCCAAGCAAGCCGGACAGATACGCAGTATTTT.

The chain recombines TRBV18 with TRBJ1-1; 7 nucleotides agree with TRBD1. There are 15 residues in the CDR3. The junction had 8 bases not matched to a gene; V was cut back by 3 bases and J by 4 bases. Germline CDR1 KGHSH, CDR2 LQKENI. Here the CDR3 DNA reads TGTGCCAGCTCACCTCCGTCCCGGGACAGCACTGAAGCTTTCTTT. Amino acids: CASSPPSRDSTEAFF. Full variable domain (outside the CDR3, taken from reference TRBV18 and TRBJ1-1): NAGVMQNPRHLVRRRGQEARLRCSPMKGHSHVYWYRQLPEEGLKFMVYLQKENIIDESGMPKERFSAEFPKEGPSILRIQQVVRGDSAAYFCASSPPSRDSTEAFFGQGTRLTVV.

V is TRBV7-6 and J is TRBJ1-4; 7 bases align to TRBD1. V gave up 4 bases and J gave up 2 bases; unmatched junction bases: 4. The CDR3 sequence is 15 residues long. Germline V gene data show CDR1 as SGHVS and CDR2 as FNYEAQ. DNA for the CDR3: TGTGCCAGCAGCTACTCCAGGGGGACTAATGAAAAACTGTTTTTT. Protein sequence: CASSYSRGTNEKLFF. Together with reference TRBV7-6 and TRBJ1-4, the CDR3 gives the full variable domain: GAGVSQSPRYKVTKRGQDVALRCDPISGHVSLYWYRQALGQGPEFLTYFNYEAQQDKSGLPNDRFSAERPEGSISTLTIQRTEQRDSAMYRCASSYSRGTNEKLFFGSGTQLSVL.

This chain connects TRBV15 to TRBJ2-7; TRBD1 aligns across 7 bases. The CDR3 is made up of 15 amino acids. The J segment lost 3 bases and the V segment lost 4 bases, leaving 9 bases of the junction unmatched. From germline, CDR1 is LNHNV and CDR2 YYDKDF (reference sequence). DNA for the CDR3: TGTGCCACCAGCAACAGCAGGACAGGCGGCTACGAGCAGTACTTC. Translated: CATSNSRTGGYEQYF. The full variable domain, completed using reference TRBV15 and TRBJ2-7, is DAMVIQNPRYQVTQFGKPVTLSCSQTLNHNVMYWYQQKSSQAPKLLFHYYDKDFNNEADTPDNFQSRRPNTSFCFLDIRSPGLGDTAMYLCATSNSRTGGYEQYFGPGTRLTVT.

The chain employs TRBV28 and TRBJ2-5; D may correspond to TRBD1 or TRBD2 (5 bases each). The germline V gene has CDR1 MDHEN and CDR2 SYDVKM. The CDR3 is 17 residues long. V shed 3 bases and J shed 0 bases, with 17 bases lying between them. CDR3 residues: CASSLPPGPQYQETQYF. CDR3 bases: TGTGCCAGCAGTTTGCCTCCGGGACCACAGTACCAAGAGACCCAGTACTTC.

The rearrangement uses TRBV9 and TRBJ2-3, with D possibly being TRBD2 (6 bases). The CDR3 length is 15 residues. V gave up 3 bases and J gave up 5 bases, with 16 bases separating them. The germline V gene encodes CDR1 SGDLS and CDR2 YYNGEE. CDR3: CASSDGAGYRDTQYF. CDR3 bases: TGTGCCAGCAGCGATGGTGCGGGGTATAGAGATACGCAGTATTTT.

The V gene is TRBV29-1, the J gene TRBJ2-2, with TRBD2 matching over 7 bases. The V segment lost 6 bases and the J segment 0 bases; nucleotides outside the gene matches: 7. The germline CDR1 and CDR2 sequences are SQVTM and ANQGSEA. CDR3 size: 15 residues. The CDR3 sequence is CSVGRAEPNTGELFF. The CDR3 coding sequence is TGCAGCGTGGGGAGGGCAGAACCGAACACCGGGGAGCTGTTTTTT.

V gene TRBV24-1 combines with J gene TRBJ1-1; D call uncertain. This CDR3 spans 13 amino acids. Trimming stripped 2 bases from V and 2 bases from J, with 5 bases between. Germline CDR1 is KGHDR and CDR2 is SFDVKD. CDR3 loop: CATSDYPNTEAFF. The DNA for the CDR3 is TGTGCCACCAGTGATTATCCTAACACTGAAGCTTTCTTT.

The V call is TRBV11-2, the J call TRBJ2-1; D perhaps matches TRBD2 (5 bases). This CDR3 has 14 residues. The ends were cut back, 1 base at V and 1 base at J, with 5 bases in the middle. The germline V gene has CDR1 SGHAT and CDR2 FQNNGV. The CDR3 loop is CASSLAGSYNEQFF. For the CDR3, the DNA is TGTGCCAGCAGCTTAGCGGGATCCTACAATGAGCAGTTCTTC.

The genes are TRBV9 and TRBJ2-2; 11 bases agree with TRBD1. Germline trimming cut 3 bases from V and 5 bases from J; bases unmatched to any gene: 6. The CDR3 covers 16 residues. CDR1 SGDLS and CDR2 YYNGEE come from the germline V gene. CDR3 in amino acids: CASSAGQGAVTGELFF. The CDR3 DNA reads as TGTGCCAGCAGCGCCGGACAGGGGGCGGTGACCGGGGAGCTGTTTTTT.